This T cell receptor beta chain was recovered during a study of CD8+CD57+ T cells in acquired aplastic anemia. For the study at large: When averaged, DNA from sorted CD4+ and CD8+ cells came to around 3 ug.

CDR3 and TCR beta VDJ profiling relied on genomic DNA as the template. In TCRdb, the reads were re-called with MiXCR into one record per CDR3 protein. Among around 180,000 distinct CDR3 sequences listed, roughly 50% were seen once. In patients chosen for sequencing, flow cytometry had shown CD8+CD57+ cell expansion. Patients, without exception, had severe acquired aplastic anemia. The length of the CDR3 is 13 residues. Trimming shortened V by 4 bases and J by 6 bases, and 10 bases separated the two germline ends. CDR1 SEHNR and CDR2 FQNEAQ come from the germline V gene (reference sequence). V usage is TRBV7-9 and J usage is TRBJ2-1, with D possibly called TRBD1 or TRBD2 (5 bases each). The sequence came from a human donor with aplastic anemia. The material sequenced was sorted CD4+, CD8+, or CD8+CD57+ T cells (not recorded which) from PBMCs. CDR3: CASSWGRGNEQFF. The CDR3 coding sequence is TGTGCCAGCAGCTGGGGCCGGGGCAATGAGCAGTTCTTC.